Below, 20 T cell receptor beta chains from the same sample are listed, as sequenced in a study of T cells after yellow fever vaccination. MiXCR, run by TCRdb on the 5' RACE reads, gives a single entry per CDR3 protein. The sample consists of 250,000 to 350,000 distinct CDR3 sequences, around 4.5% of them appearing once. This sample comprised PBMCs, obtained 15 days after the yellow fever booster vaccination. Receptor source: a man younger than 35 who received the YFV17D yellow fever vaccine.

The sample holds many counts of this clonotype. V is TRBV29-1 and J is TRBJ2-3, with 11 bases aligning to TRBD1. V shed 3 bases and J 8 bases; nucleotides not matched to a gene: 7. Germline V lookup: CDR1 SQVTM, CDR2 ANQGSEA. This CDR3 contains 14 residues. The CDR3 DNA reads TGCAGCGTTGAGGACAGGGGGCCGCTGGCTACGCAGTATTTT. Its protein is CSVEDRGPLATQYF.

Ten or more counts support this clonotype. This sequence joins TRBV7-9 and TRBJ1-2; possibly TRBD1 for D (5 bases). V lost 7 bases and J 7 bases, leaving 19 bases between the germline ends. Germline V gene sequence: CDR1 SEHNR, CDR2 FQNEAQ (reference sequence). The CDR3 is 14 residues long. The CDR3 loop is CASNLNYDRTGYTF. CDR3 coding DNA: TGTGCCAGCAACCTGAACTATGACAGAACTGGCTACACCTTC.

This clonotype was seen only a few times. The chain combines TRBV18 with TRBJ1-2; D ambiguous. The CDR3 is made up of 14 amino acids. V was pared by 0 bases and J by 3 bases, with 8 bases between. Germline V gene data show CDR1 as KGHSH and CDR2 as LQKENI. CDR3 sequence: CASSPPLLDYGYTF. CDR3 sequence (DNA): TGTGCCAGCTCACCACCGTTGCTAGACTATGGCTACACCTTC.

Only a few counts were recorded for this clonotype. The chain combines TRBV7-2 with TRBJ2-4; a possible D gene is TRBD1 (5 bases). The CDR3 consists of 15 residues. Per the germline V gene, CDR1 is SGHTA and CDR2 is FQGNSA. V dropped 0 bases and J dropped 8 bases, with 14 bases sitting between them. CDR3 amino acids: CASSLAWTPRDIQYF. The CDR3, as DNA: TGTGCCAGCAGCTTAGCGTGGACACCACGGGACATTCAGTACTTC.

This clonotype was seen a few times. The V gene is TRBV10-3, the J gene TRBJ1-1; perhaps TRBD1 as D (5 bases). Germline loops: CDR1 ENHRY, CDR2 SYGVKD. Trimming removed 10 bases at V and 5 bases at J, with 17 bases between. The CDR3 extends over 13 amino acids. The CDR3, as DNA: TGTGCCACAAGGGAAATGGGGGGGACTGAAGCTTTCTTT. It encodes CATREMGGTEAFF.

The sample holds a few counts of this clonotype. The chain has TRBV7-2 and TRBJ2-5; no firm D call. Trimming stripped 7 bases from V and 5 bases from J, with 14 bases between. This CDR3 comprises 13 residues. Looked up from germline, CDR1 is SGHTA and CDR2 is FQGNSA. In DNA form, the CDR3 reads TGTGCCAGCACCTTTGGGCCTAGGGAGACCCAGTACTTC. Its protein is CASTFGPRETQYF.

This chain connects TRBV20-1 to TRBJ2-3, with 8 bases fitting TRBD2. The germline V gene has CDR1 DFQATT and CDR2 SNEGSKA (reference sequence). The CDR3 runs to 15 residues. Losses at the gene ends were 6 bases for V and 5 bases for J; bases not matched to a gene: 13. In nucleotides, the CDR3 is TGCAGTGCCCCCAAGGACGGGGGGGCCGGAGATACGCAGTATTTT. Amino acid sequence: CSAPKDGGAGDTQYF.

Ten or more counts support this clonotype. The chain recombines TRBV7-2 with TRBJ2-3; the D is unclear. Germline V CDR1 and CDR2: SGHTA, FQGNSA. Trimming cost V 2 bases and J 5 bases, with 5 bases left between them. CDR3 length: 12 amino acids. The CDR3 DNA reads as TGTGCCAGCAGCTTACTAAGAGATACGCAGTATTTT. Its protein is CASSLLRDTQYF.

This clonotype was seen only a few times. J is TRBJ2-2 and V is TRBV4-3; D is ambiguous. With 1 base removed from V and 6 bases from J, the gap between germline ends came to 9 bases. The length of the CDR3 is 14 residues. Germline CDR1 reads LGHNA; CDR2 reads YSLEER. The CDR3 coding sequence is TGCGCCAGCAGCCAAGTAGTAGGTGCCGGGGAGCTGTTTTTT. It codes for CASSQVVGAGELFF.

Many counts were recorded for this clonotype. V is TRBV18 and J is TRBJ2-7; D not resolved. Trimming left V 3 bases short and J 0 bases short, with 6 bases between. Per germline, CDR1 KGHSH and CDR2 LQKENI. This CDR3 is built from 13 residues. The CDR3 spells CASSPPGSYEQYF. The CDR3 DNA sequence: TGTGCCAGCTCACCCCCGGGCTCCTACGAGCAGTACTTC.

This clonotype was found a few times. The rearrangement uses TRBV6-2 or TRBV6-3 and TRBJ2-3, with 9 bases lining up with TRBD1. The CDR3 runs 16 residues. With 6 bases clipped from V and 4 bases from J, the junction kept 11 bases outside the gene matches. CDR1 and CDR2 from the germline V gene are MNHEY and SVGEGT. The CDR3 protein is CASRPPGQGGADTQYF. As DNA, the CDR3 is TGTGCCAGCAGACCCCCGGGACAGGGAGGCGCAGATACGCAGTATTTT.

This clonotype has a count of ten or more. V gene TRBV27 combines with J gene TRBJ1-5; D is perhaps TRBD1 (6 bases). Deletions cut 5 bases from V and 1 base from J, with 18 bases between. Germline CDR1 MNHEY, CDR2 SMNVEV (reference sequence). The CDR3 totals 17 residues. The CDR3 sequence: CASSPGVGARSNQPQHF. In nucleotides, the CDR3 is TGTGCCAGCAGTCCAGGGGTGGGGGCGCGGAGCAATCAGCCCCAGCATTTT.

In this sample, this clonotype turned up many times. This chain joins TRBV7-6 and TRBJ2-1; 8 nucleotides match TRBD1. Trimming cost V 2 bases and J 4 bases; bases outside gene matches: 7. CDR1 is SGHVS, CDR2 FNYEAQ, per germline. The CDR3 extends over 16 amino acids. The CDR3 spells CASSLYGTGPYNEQFF. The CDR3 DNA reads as TGTGCCAGCAGCTTATACGGGACAGGACCTTACAATGAGCAGTTCTTC. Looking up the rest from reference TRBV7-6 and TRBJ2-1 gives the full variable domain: GAGVSQSPRYKVTKRGQDVALRCDPISGHVSLYWYRQALGQGPEFLTYFNYEAQQDKSGLPNDRFSAERPEGSISTLTIQRTEQRDSAMYRCASSLYGTGPYNEQFFGPGTRLTVL.

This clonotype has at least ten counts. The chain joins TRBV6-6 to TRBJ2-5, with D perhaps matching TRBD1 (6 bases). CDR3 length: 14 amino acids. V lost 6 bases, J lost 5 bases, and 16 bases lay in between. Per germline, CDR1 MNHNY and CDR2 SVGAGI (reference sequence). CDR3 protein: CASSLFGGGETQYF. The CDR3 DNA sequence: TGTGCCAGCAGCCTATTTGGGGGCGGGGAGACCCAGTACTTC.

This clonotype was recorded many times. The CDR3 DNA reads as TGTGCCAGCAGCTTAACTTCCGGGGAGCTGTTTTTT. This sequence encodes CASSLTSGELFF. The chain links TRBV7-6 to TRBJ2-2; D gene uncertain. CDR1 and CDR2 (germline): SGHVS, FNYEAQ. The CDR3 has 12 residues. The ends were cut back, 2 bases at V and 6 bases at J, with 4 bases in the middle.

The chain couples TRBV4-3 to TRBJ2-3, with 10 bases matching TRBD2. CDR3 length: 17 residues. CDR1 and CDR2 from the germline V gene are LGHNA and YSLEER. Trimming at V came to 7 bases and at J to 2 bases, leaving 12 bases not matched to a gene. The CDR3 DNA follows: TGCGCCAGCACCCTAGGCCTTACTAGCGGGGTCACAGATACGCAGTATTTT. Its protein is CASTLGLTSGVTDTQYF.

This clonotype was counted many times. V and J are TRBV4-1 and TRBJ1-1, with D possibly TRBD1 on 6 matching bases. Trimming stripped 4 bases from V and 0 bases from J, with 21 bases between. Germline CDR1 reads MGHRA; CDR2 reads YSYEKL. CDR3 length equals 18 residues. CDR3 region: CASSPGEGGPTMNTEAFF. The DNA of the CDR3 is TGCGCCAGCAGCCCCGGGGAAGGGGGACCTACTATGAACACTGAAGCTTTCTTT.

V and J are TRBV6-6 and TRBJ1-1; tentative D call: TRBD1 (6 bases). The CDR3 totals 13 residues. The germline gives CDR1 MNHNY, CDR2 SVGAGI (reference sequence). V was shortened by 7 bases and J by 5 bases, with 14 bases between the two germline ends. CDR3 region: CASTGGLGTEAFF. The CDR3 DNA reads TGTGCCAGCACCGGGGGCCTGGGGACTGAAGCTTTCTTT.

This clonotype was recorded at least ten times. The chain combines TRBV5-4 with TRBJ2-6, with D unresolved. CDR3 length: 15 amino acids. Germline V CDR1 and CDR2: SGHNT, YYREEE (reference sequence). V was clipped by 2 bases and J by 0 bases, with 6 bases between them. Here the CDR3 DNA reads TGTGCCAGCAGCTTTCCCGGCTCTGGGGCCAACGTCCTGACTTTC. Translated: CASSFPGSGANVLTF. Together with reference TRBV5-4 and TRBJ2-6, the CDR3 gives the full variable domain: ETGVTQSPTHLIKTRGQQVTLRCSSQSGHNTVSWYQQALGQGPQFIFQYYREEENGRGNFPPRFSGLQFPNYSSELNVNALELDDSALYLCASSFPGSGANVLTFGAGSRLTVL.

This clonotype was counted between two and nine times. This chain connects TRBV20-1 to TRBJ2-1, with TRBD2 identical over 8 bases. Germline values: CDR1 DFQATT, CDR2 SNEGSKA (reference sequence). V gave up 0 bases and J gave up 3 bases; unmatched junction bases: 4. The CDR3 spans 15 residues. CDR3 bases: TGCAGTGCTAGAGATACAGCGGGGGACTACAATGAGCAGTTCTTC. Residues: CSARDTAGDYNEQFF.